Listed below are T cell receptor beta chains from one sample, sequenced in a study of blood T cell repertoires in COVID-19. Assay used: immunoSEQ multiplex PCR; TCRdb lists only in-frame clones, some missing. The sample lists 70,000 to 90,000 clones, 75% to 90% occurring once. Sequenced material: peripheral blood. These receptor sequences come from a human donor in a cohort sampled during active COVID-19. Each CDR3 is given with its conserved first and last residue. D genes are given only for firm matches. The size field is filled for only some rows; it gives once, few, many or a size class.

j_call v_call d_call clone_size cdr3_aa cdr3_nt
TRBJ1-5 TRBV28 . few CASSLQGWGNQPQHF TGTGCCAGCAGTCTACAGGGTTGGGGCAATCAGCCCCAGCATTTT
TRBJ2-7 TRBV5-1 . . CASKAEWGLPYEQYF TGCGCCAGCAAGGCCGAATGGGGACTCCCCTACGAGCAGTACTTC
TRBJ1-6 TRBV5-4 . . CASSSYLGRAGSPLHF TGTGCCAGCAGCTCCTATTTGGGGAGAGCGGGTTCACCCCTCCACTTT
TRBJ1-5 TRBV24-1 . . CATSDWQVNQPQHF TGTGCCACCAGTGATTGGCAGGTGAATCAGCCCCAGCATTTT
TRBJ1-3 TRBV30 TRBD1 . CAWGTGGRGNTIYF TGTGCCTGGGGGACAGGGGGCAGGGGAAACACCATATATTTT
TRBJ2-1 TRBV7-9 TRBD1 once CASSLEQGVAFF TGTGCCAGCAGCTTGGAACAGGGGGTTGCGTTCTTC
TRBJ2-1 TRBV2 . . CASSVPMAPSQDEQFF TGTGCCAGCAGTGTCCCGATGGCACCCAGTCAGGATGAGCAGTTCTTC
TRBJ2-7 TRBV6-5 . . CASRLEEVSYEQYF TGTGCCAGCAGGCTCGAGGAGGTTTCCTACGAGCAGTACTTC
TRBJ2-7 TRBV11-2 TRBD1 . CASSSGTVPYEQYF TGTGCCAGCAGTTCCGGGACAGTACCCTACGAGCAGTACTTC
TRBJ2-1 TRBV28 TRBD2 . CASIRPGTSGGNEQFF TGTGCCAGCATCAGACCCGGGACTAGCGGTGGTAATGAGCAGTTCTTC
TRBJ1-1 TRBV12-3/TRBV12-4 . . CASSLGADTEAFF TGTGCCAGCAGTTTAGGTGCGGACACTGAAGCTTTCTTT
TRBJ1-2 TRBV11-2 TRBD1 few CASSRDRTYYGYTF TGTGCCAGCAGCCGGGACAGGACTTACTATGGCTACACCTTC
TRBJ2-2 TRBV2 TRBD2 . CASSDKLAGSAGELFF TGTGCCAGCAGTGATAAACTAGCGGGGAGCGCCGGGGAGCTGTTTTTT
TRBJ2-5 TRBV2 TRBD2 . CASSVGGGAGETQYF TGTGCCAGCAGTGTCGGCGGGGGGGCTGGAGAGACCCAGTACTTC
TRBJ2-1 TRBV18 TRBD2 . CASSPGLAANNEQFF TGTGCCAGCTCACCAGGACTAGCGGCAAACAATGAGCAGTTCTTC
TRBJ2-3 TRBV5-4 . . CASSLQGGTDTQYF TGTGCCAGCAGCTTACAGGGCGGCACAGATACGCAGTATTTT